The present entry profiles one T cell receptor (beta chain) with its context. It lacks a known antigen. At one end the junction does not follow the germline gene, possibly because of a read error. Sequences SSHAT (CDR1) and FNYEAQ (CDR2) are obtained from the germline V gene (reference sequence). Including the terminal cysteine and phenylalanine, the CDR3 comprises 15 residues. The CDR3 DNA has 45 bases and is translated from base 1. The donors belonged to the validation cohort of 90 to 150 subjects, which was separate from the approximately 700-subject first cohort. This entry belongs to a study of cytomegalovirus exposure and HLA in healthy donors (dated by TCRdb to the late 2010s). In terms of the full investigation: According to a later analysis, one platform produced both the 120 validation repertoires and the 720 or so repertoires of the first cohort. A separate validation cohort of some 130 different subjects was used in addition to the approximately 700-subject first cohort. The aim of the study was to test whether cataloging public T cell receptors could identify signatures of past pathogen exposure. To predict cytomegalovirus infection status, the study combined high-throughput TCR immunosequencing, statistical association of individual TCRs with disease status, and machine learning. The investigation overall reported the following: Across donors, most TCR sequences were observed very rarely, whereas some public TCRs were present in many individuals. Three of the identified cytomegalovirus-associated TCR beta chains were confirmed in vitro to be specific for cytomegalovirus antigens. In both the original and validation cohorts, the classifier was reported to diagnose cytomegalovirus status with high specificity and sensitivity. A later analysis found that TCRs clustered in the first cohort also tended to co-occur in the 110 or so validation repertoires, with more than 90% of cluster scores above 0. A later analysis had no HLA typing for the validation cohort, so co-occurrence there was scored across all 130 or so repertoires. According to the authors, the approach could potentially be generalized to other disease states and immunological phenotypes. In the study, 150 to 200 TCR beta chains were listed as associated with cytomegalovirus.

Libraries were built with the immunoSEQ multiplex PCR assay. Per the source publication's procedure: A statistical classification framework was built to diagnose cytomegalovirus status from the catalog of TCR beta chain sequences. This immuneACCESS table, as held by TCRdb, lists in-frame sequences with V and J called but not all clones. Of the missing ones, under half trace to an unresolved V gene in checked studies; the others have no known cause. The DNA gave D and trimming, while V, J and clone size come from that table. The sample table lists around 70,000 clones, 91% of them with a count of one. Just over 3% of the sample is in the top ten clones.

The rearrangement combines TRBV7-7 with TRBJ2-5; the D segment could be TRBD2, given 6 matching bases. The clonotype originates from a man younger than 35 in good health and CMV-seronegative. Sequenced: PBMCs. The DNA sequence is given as TGTGCTAGCAGCTTATCTCCGGGACTGGGGGAGACCCAGTACTTC. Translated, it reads CASSLSPGLGETQYF. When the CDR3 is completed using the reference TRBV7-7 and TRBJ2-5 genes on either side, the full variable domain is GAGVSQSPRYKVTKRGQDVTLRCDPISSHATLYWYQQALGQGPEFLTYFNYEAQPDKSGLPSDRFSAERPEGSISTLTIQRTEQRDSAMYRCASSLSPGLGETQYFGPGTRLLVL.